Below are 11 T cell receptor beta chains sequenced from a single sample in a study of technical replicates of blood from several donors. TCRdb keeps only in-frame clones here, not all; method: immunoSEQ multiplex PCR. The repertoire consists of around 63,000 clones, with about 98% occurring once and the leading ten covering over 0.15%. Sequencing used T cells isolated from PBMCs. The receptors derive from a human donor in good health.

V usage is TRBV5-1 and J usage is TRBJ2-2, with D perhaps TRBD2 (5 bases). Germline V CDR1 and CDR2: SGHRS, YFSETQ. The CDR3 sequence is 15 residues long. Trimming shortened V by 3 bases and J by 0 bases, and 9 bases separated the two germline ends. For the CDR3, the DNA is TGCGCCAGCAGCTATTATAGCGCGAACACCGGGGAGCTGTTTTTT. It is translated as CASSYYSANTGELFF.

The rearrangement links TRBV4-1 to TRBJ2-1, with TRBD2 matching over 8 bases. The ends lost 4 bases at V and 1 base at J; junction bases unmatched: 18. Germline V gene lookup returns CDR1 MGHRA and CDR2 YSYEKL. This CDR3 spans 20 amino acids. CDR3 in amino acids: CASSPQGLATPRGSYNEQFF. As DNA, the CDR3 is TGCGCCAGCAGCCCACAAGGACTAGCCACCCCGAGAGGGTCCTACAATGAGCAGTTCTTC.

The chain employs TRBV4-1 and TRBJ2-4; D possibly corresponds to TRBD2 (7 bases). This CDR3 is built from 16 residues. Germline CDR1 is MGHRA and CDR2 is YSYEKL. V was clipped by 4 bases and J by 3 bases, with 16 bases between them. The CDR3 is CASSREGVENKNIQYF. The CDR3 DNA reads TGCGCCAGCAGCCGGGAGGGGGTGGAGAACAAAAACATTCAGTACTTC.

The chain carries TRBV6-1 and TRBJ2-5; TRBD2 aligns across 12 bases. Germline assignment: CDR1 MNHNS and CDR2 SASEGT. This CDR3 has 14 amino acids. The junction had 5 bases not matched to a gene; V was cut back by 7 bases and J by 5 bases. The CDR3 protein is CASIFGTSGETQYF. CDR3 DNA sequence: TGTGCCAGCATATTCGGGACTAGCGGGGAGACCCAGTACTTC.

This chain connects TRBV2 to TRBJ2-7; D is uncertain. CDR1 is SNHLY, CDR2 FYNNEI, per germline. V lost 5 bases and J lost 3, with 8 bases in between. The length of the CDR3 is 12 residues. DNA of the CDR3: TGTGCCAGCAGTTTAGACATCTACGAGCAGTACTTC. This codes for CASSLDIYEQYF.

The rearrangement joins TRBV6-1 to TRBJ2-3, with 9 bases aligning to TRBD1. V trimming: 6 bases; J trimming: 4 bases; junction bases outside the gene matches: 2. The germline V gene has CDR1 MNHNS and CDR2 SASEGT. The CDR3 is 13 residues long. DNA for the CDR3: TGTGCCAGCAGGGGACAGGGCGCAGATACGCAGTATTTT. It codes for CASRGQGADTQYF.

The CDR3 is CASTGSWGSYEQYF. The CDR3 nucleotides read TGTGCCAGCACCGGGAGTTGGGGCTCCTACGAGCAGTACTTC. This rearrangement joins TRBV6-1 to TRBJ2-7; TRBD2 might be the D (6 bases). Germline CDR1 MNHNS, CDR2 SASEGT. With 7 bases removed from V and 0 bases from J, the gap between germline ends came to 13 bases. The CDR3 is made up of 14 amino acids.

This clone was detected only once. This specimen includes other DNA sequences encoding the same CDR3. The chain employs TRBV7-6 and TRBJ2-3; 11 bases map to TRBD2. The CDR3 length is 19 residues. Per germline, CDR1 SGHVS and CDR2 FNYEAQ. J lost 0 bases, V lost 6 bases, and 14 bases had no gene match. The CDR3 nucleotides read TGTGCCAGCAGTTTCGGACTAGCGGGCGAACCTATTAGCACAGATACGCAGTATTTT. Translated: CASSFGLAGEPISTDTQYF.

J is TRBJ1-5 and V is TRBV2; the match to TRBD1 covers 9 bases. V was clipped by 7 bases and J by 4 bases; unmatched bases: 5. Per the germline V gene, CDR1 is SNHLY and CDR2 is FYNNEI. This CDR3 comprises 14 residues. In DNA, the CDR3 is TGTGCCAGCACCGGACAGGGGATAAATCAGCCCCAGCATTTT. Protein: CASTGQGINQPQHF. The complete variable domain, with remaining parts taken from reference TRBV2 and TRBJ1-5, reads EPEVTQTPSHQVTQMGQEVILRCVPISNHLYFYWYRQILGQKVEFLVSFYNNEISEKSEIFDDQFSVERPDGSNFTLKIRSTKLEDSAMYFCASTGQGINQPQHFGDGTRLSIL.

The chain uses TRBV7-9 and TRBJ1-2; no clear D. The CDR3 loop spans 13 amino acids. Per the germline V gene, CDR1 is SEHNR and CDR2 is FQNEAQ (reference sequence). The V end was cut by 2 bases, the J end by 4 bases, with 8 bases between. CDR3 nucleotides: TGTGCCAGCAGCTTAACAGCAGTCTATGGCTACACCTTC. Protein product: CASSLTAVYGYTF.

This clone was recorded only once. The J gene is TRBJ2-5, the V gene TRBV19; the D gene is possibly TRBD1 (5 bases). The CDR3 covers 13 residues. V gave up 3 bases and J gave up 4 bases, with 9 bases separating them. The germline V gene encodes CDR1 LNHDA and CDR2 SQIVND (reference sequence). This CDR3 is CASSIRGRETQYF. CDR3 DNA sequence: TGTGCCAGTAGTATTAGGGGCCGAGAGACCCAGTACTTC. The whole variable domain, filled in from reference TRBV19 and TRBJ2-5, reads DGGITQSPKYLFRKEGQNVTLSCEQNLNHDAMYWYRQDPGQGLRLIYYSQIVNDFQKGDIAEGYSVSREKKESFPLTVTSAQKNPTAFYLCASSIRGRETQYFGPGTRLLVL.